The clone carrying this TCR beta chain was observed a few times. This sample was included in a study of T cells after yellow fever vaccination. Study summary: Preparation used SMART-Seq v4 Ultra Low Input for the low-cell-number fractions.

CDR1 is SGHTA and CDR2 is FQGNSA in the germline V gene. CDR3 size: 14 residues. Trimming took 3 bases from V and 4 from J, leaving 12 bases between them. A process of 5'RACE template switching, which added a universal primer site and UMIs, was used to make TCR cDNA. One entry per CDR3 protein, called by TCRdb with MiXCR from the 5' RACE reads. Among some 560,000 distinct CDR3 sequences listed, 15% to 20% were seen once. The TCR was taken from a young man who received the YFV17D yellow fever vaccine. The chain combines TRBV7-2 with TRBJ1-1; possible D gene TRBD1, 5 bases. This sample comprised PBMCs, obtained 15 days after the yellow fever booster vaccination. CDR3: CASSLSGGATEAFF. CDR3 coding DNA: TGTGCCAGCAGCTTGAGTGGAGGGGCCACTGAAGCTTTCTTT.